This passage covers 25 T cell receptor beta chains from one sample sequenced in a study of cytotoxic CD8 clonotypes in ibrutinib-treated CLL. Data came from immunoSEQ multiplex PCR; TCRdb stores just in-frame clones and leaves some out. The sample contains around 150,000 clones, 88% of which appear only once. The starting material was PBMCs, obtained at disease progression, from a patient treated with ibrutinib. Receptor source: a human donor with chronic lymphocytic leukemia.

This chain connects TRBV6-5 to TRBJ2-1, with a tentative D call TRBD1 (6 bases). This CDR3 has 14 residues. Germline CDR1 reads MNHEY; CDR2 reads SVGAGI. V lost 6 bases and J 1 base, leaving 10 bases between the germline ends. The CDR3 spells CASRSTGSYNEQFF. The CDR3 DNA follows: TGTGCCAGCAGATCGACAGGATCCTACAATGAGCAGTTCTTC.

The V and J genes are TRBV15 and TRBJ2-7; a weak D match, TRBD2 (5 bases). Per germline, CDR1 LNHNV and CDR2 YYDKDF (reference sequence). V gave up 0 bases and J gave up 5 bases, with 14 bases separating them. This CDR3 region has 15 residues. Here the CDR3 reads CATSRDYLSGNEQYF. The CDR3 DNA sequence: TGTGCCACCAGCAGAGACTACCTATCGGGGAACGAGCAGTACTTC. The whole variable domain, filled in from reference TRBV15 and TRBJ2-7, reads DAMVIQNPRYQVTQFGKPVTLSCSQTLNHNVMYWYQQKSSQAPKLLFHYYDKDFNNEADTPDNFQSRRPNTSFCFLDIRSPGLGDTAMYLCATSRDYLSGNEQYFGPGTRLTVT.

V usage is TRBV9 and J usage is TRBJ2-5; D not resolved. The CDR3 covers 13 residues. CDR1 and CDR2 from the germline V gene are SGDLS and YYNGEE. V gave up 2 bases and J gave up 5 bases, with 10 bases separating them. The CDR3 sequence: CASSVFPSETQYF. CDR3 bases: TGTGCCAGCAGCGTTTTCCCCTCGGAGACCCAGTACTTC. Full variable domain (outside the CDR3, taken from reference TRBV9 and TRBJ2-5): DSGVTQTPKHLITATGQRVTLRCSPRSGDLSVYWYQQSLDQGLQFLIQYYNGEERAKGNILERFSAQQFPDLHSELNLSSLELGDSALYFCASSVFPSETQYFGPGTRLLVL.

The rearrangement joins TRBV27 to TRBJ2-7, with D uncertain. This CDR3 has 15 residues. CDR1 and CDR2 (germline): MNHEY, SMNVEV (reference sequence). V was clipped by 5 bases and J by 2 bases, with 16 bases between them. CDR3 DNA: TGTGCCAGCAGTCCTACGCAGGATTCCCCCTACGAGCAGTACTTC. This codes for CASSPTQDSPYEQYF.

This clone was recorded once. The gene calls are TRBV7-3 and TRBJ2-1; D is unclear. V was clipped by 4 bases and J by 6 bases, with 13 bases between them. Germline assignment: CDR1 SGHTA and CDR2 FQGTGA. This CDR3 contains 14 residues. CDR3 sequence (DNA): TGTGCCAGCAGCTCCCACTTGGCGTCCAATGAGCAGTTCTTC. It specifies CASSSHLASNEQFF.

V and J are TRBV19 and TRBJ1-4; D is ambiguous. The V and J ends lost 2 bases and 10 bases respectively, with 14 bases between them. The CDR3 runs to 14 residues. CDR1 and CDR2 (germline): LNHDA, SQIVND (reference sequence). CDR3: CASSIITVDAKLFF. The CDR3 DNA reads as TGTGCCAGTAGTATAATAACAGTTGATGCAAAACTGTTTTTT.

The J gene is TRBJ2-2, the V gene TRBV7-2, with 7 bases aligning to TRBD1. In germline, CDR1 is SGHTA, CDR2 FQGNSA. This CDR3 spans 15 amino acids. Trimming at V came to 5 bases and at J to 4 bases, leaving 7 bases not matched to a gene. CDR3 residues: CASSLGQDRTGELFF. CDR3 sequence (DNA): TGTGCCAGCAGCCTCGGACAGGATCGCACCGGGGAGCTGTTTTTT.

The CDR3 loop is CATSRDHGSGANVLTF. The DNA of the CDR3 is TGTGCCACCAGCAGAGATCATGGATCCGGGGCCAACGTCCTGACTTTC. The chain uses TRBV15 and TRBJ2-6; D is ambiguous. V was pared by 0 bases and J by 4 bases, with 10 bases between. This CDR3 spans 16 amino acids. Germline lookup yields CDR1 LNHNV and CDR2 YYDKDF (reference sequence).

J is TRBJ2-3 and V is TRBV6-1; TRBD2 might be the D (6 bases). Per the germline V gene, CDR1 is MNHNS and CDR2 is SASEGT. V was clipped by 4 bases and J by 1 base, with 15 bases between them. There are 16 residues in the CDR3. CDR3 loop: CASSALRRGGTDTQYF. The CDR3, as DNA: TGTGCCAGCAGTGCACTCAGGAGGGGAGGCACAGATACGCAGTATTTT.

There are a few counts of this clone. V and J are TRBV28 and TRBJ1-5; no definite D call. The V gene's germline CDR1 is MDHEN and CDR2 SYDVKM. This CDR3 is 16 amino acids long. The ends were cut back, 3 bases at V and 4 bases at J, with 16 bases in the middle. Here the CDR3 DNA reads TGTGCCAGCAGTTTTCTCACATCTGGGAGAAATCAGCCCCAGCATTTT. It is translated as CASSFLTSGRNQPQHF.

This sequence joins TRBV28 and TRBJ2-7, with D possibly being TRBD1 (5 bases). V lost 8 bases and J lost 0, with 17 bases in between. The CDR3 length is 15 residues. The germline CDR1 and CDR2 sequences are MDHEN and SYDVKM. CDR3 sequence reads: CASGPQGLSSYEQYF. The DNA for the CDR3 is TGTGCCAGCGGTCCCCAGGGCCTGAGCTCCTACGAGCAGTACTTC.

V usage is TRBV19 and J usage is TRBJ1-2, with 7 bases lining up with TRBD1. The CDR3 is 14 residues long. Germline V gene lookup returns CDR1 LNHDA and CDR2 SQIVND (reference sequence). V dropped 6 bases and J dropped 6; count of bases not matched to a gene: 10. CDR3 protein: CASSMNQGVDGYTF. As DNA, the CDR3 is TGTGCCAGTAGCATGAACCAGGGGGTTGATGGCTACACCTTC.

V is TRBV4-3 and J is TRBJ1-1; D possibly corresponds to TRBD1 (6 bases). Trimming left V 0 bases short and J 5 bases short, with 13 bases between. Germline V gene sequence: CDR1 LGHNA, CDR2 YSLEER. CDR3 length: 15 amino acids. The CDR3, as DNA: TGCGCCAGCAGCCAAGACGTCTGGGGGCGAACTGAAGCTTTCTTT. Translating gives CASSQDVWGRTEAFF.

The chain links TRBV6-5 to TRBJ1-1, with D uncertain. Trimming cost V 6 bases and J 6 bases, with 14 bases left between them. The CDR3 is made up of 13 amino acids. Germline lookup yields CDR1 MNHEY and CDR2 SVGAGI. The CDR3: CASRRMERAEAFF. The CDR3 DNA is TGTGCCAGCAGACGGATGGAACGGGCTGAAGCTTTCTTT.

CDR3 in DNA: TGTGCCAGCAGTGGACAGGGTCGAGAGACCCAGTACTTC. It specifies CASSGQGRETQYF. The chain links TRBV25-1 to TRBJ2-5; TRBD1 agrees at 7 bases. After removal of 4 bases from V and 4 bases from J, the junction contained 3 bases not matched to a gene. CDR3 length: 13 amino acids. Germline loops: CDR1 MGHDK, CDR2 SYGVNS.

This clone appeared many times. This chain uses TRBV2 with TRBJ1-5, with D uncertain. The V gene's germline CDR1 is SNHLY and CDR2 FYNNEI. Trimming pared 6 bases from V and 0 bases from J, leaving 12 bases between. The CDR3 consists of 15 residues. Here the CDR3 reads CASRVTDHSNQPQHF. For the CDR3, the DNA is TGTGCCAGCAGAGTGACGGACCATAGCAATCAGCCCCAGCATTTT.

The rearrangement uses TRBV4-1 and TRBJ2-3; D gene unclear. CDR3 length equals 16 residues. Trimming cost V 2 bases and J 3 bases, with 15 bases left between them. CDR1 and CDR2 (germline): MGHRA, YSYEKL. The CDR3 nucleotides read TGCGCCAGCAGCCAAAACGGGTACTCCAGGACAGATACGCAGTATTTT. Its protein is CASSQNGYSRTDTQYF.

The chain joins TRBV6-1 to TRBJ1-2; D call uncertain. V dropped 10 bases and J dropped 4 bases, with 19 bases sitting between them. The germline V gene has CDR1 MNHNS and CDR2 SASEGT. CDR3 size: 14 residues. The CDR3 DNA sequence: TGTGCCACCAAAGTCAGTAATGCTGTCTATGGCTACACCTTC. It yields the protein CATKVSNAVYGYTF.

In this sample, this clone turned up once. The V gene is TRBV6-6, the J gene TRBJ2-5; 12 bases agree with TRBD1. Trimming removed 6 bases from V and 5 bases from J; junction bases left unmatched: 10. CDR3 size: 16 residues. Germline V gives CDR1 MNHNY, CDR2 SVGAGI (reference sequence). The CDR3 DNA reads TGTGCCAGCAGGTCCGGGACAGGGGGCATCGGGGAGACCCAGTACTTC. Amino acids: CASRSGTGGIGETQYF.

The chain couples TRBV5-1 to TRBJ2-7; TRBD1 is a possible D gene (5 bases). V was shortened by 0 bases and J by 2 bases, with 6 bases between the two germline ends. The CDR3 is 13 residues long. Germline V lookup: CDR1 SGHRS, CDR2 YFSETQ. This CDR3 reads CASSLVTAYEQYF. The DNA for the CDR3 is TGCGCCAGCAGCTTGGTGACAGCCTACGAGCAGTACTTC.

The table lists this clone with a count of one. The V call is TRBV7-8, the J call TRBJ2-2; 11 bases fit TRBD2. Germline V gene lookup returns CDR1 SGHVS and CDR2 FQNEAQ. After removal of 5 bases from V and 2 bases from J, the junction contained 7 bases not matched to a gene. The length of the CDR3 is 17 residues. CDR3: CASSQGTSGANTGELFF. In nucleotides, the CDR3 is TGTGCCAGCAGCCAAGGGACTAGCGGAGCCAACACCGGGGAGCTGTTTTTT.

The rearrangement links TRBV7-2 to TRBJ1-5, with D uncertain. Germline V gene data show CDR1 as SGHTA and CDR2 as FQGNSA. The CDR3 consists of 12 residues. Trimming cost V 5 bases and J 7 bases, with 9 bases left between them. The CDR3 loop is CASSPTNQPQHF. The DNA for the CDR3 is TGTGCCAGCAGCCCGACGAACCAGCCCCAGCATTTT. The full variable domain, its missing parts supplied by reference TRBV7-2 and TRBJ1-5, is GAGVSQSPSNKVTEKGKDVELRCDPISGHTALYWYRQSLGQGLEFLIYFQGNSAPDKSGLPSDRFSAERTGGSVSTLTIQRTQQEDSAVYLCASSPTNQPQHFGDGTRLSIL.

The chain employs TRBV19 and TRBJ1-2; D is possibly TRBD1 (5 bases). This CDR3 region has 14 residues. Germline assignment: CDR1 LNHDA and CDR2 SQIVND (reference sequence). The ends were cut back, 5 bases at V and 3 bases at J, with 13 bases in the middle. CDR3 DNA: TGTGCCAGTAGTCAACAGGAGGGCTACTATGGCTACACCTTC. Protein product: CASSQQEGYYGYTF.

The V and J genes are TRBV7-9 and TRBJ1-2; unclear D gene. The CDR3 consists of 16 residues. V was pared by 4 bases and J by 2 bases, with 17 bases between. The germline gives CDR1 SEHNR, CDR2 FQNEAQ (reference sequence). CDR3: CASSSPSSAENYGYTF. In nucleotides, the CDR3 is TGTGCCAGCAGCTCTCCCTCTTCCGCGGAGAACTATGGCTACACCTTC.

V is TRBV10-2 and J is TRBJ1-1, with 9 nucleotides matching TRBD1. The germline CDR1 and CDR2 sequences are WSHSY and SAAADI. This CDR3 comprises 13 residues. The junction had 2 bases not matched to a gene; V was cut back by 7 bases and J by 2 bases. CDR3 nucleotides: TGCGCCAGCACACAGGGGGCAAACACTGAAGCTTTCTTT. This codes for CASTQGANTEAFF.